Listed here is a single TCR beta chain. The clone's antigen remains unknown. No base quality values were provided; no much bigger clone lies one nucleotide off. The data were obtained in a study of cytomegalovirus exposure and HLA in healthy donors (dated by TCRdb to the late 2010s). Looking at the study overall: An earlier analysis of around 600 of the donors reported approximately 270 Gb of sequence data and 100 million to 130 million unique TCR beta sequences from 150 million to 200 million T cells. An early release covering about 600 HLA-typed donors comprised roughly 300 gigabases of sequencing data and some 79 million unique TCR sequences. The genetic ancestry cluster associated with self-reported Caucasian donors included over 65% of the roughly 410 genotyped donors. The study was designed to test whether signatures of past pathogen exposure could be identified by cataloging public T cell receptors. The study used immunosequencing to profile the T cell repertoires of approximately 640 subjects and linked those repertoires to cytomegalovirus serostatus. In addition to the first cohort of 666 subjects, a separate validation cohort of 120 different subjects was used. High-throughput TCR immunosequencing, statistical association of individual TCRs with disease status, and machine learning were combined to predict cytomegalovirus infection status. To study patterns of TCR occurrence, a later analysis re-analyzed previously published TCR beta repertoires from under 750 donors and added high-resolution HLA genotyping. In the later analysis, no new phenotypic data were used to find candidate immune exposures; instead, reliance was placed on TCR beta sequences and their occurrence across donors. An earlier analysis of about 620 of the donors applied high-throughput TCR beta sequencing to assess whether each TCR beta V gene segment acted as functional or pseudogenic. Donor age, sex, ethnicity and CMV serostatus were compiled alongside the repertoire data. Genome-wide SNP genotypes for about three fifths of the roughly 670 donors were used in a later genetic analysis, which treated that subset as a discovery cohort. All discovery cohort repertoires had been generated on a single sequencing platform. Both class I and class II loci were covered by HLA typing, at four-digit resolution. The number of typed donors differed by locus: about 620-640 for A, B, C, DRB1 and DQB1; 500 to 550 for DQA1; 600 to 610 for DPA1; and 400 to 480 for DPB1. Because of strong linkage in the cohort, roughly five DR-DQ haplotypes were treated as single units for association and clustering. Among roughly 370 genotyped donors of the cohort, an average of approximately 240,000 unique TCR beta nucleotide sequences were sequenced per donor, around 20% of them non-productive.

The cohort comprised under 700 healthy bone marrow donors. All cohort members were sampled while nominally healthy, although unrecorded immune exposures were likely present. The donor was CMV seronegative and belonged to the group of 320 or so seronegative cohort members. Every donor gave a peripheral blood sample, and the peripheral blood mononuclear cells from that sample were used for TCR beta sequencing. Genomic DNA was extracted from the blood cell samples with the Qiagen DNeasy Blood Extraction Kit. Library preparation used the immunoSEQ multiplex PCR assay. A mixture of 60 forward primers for TCR Vbeta segments and 13 reverse primers for TCR Jbeta segments was used in the multiplex PCR. The CDR3 region of rearranged TCR beta genes was amplified from genomic DNA with a multiplex PCR assay. On the Illumina HiSeq System, the amplified TCR beta libraries were sequenced as 87-base-pair reads. As for the authors' bioinformatics: A later analysis counted approximately 84 million unique TCR beta chains across the 650 to 700 repertoires, and 9.5 million to 11 million of these chains were shared by at least two donors. To remove PCR and sequencing errors, raw reads were error-corrected and collapsed into unique sequences using a nearest-neighbor algorithm that merged closely related sequences. To assign V, D and J gene segments, CDR3 sequences were aligned to IMGT reference sequences. Each retained sequence needed at least a six-nucleotide match to both a V gene segment and a J gene segment. A rearrangement counted as productive if the CDR3 had no stop codons and remained in frame with V and J, and every other rearrangement counted as non-productive. CDR3 was defined by IMGT convention, running from the second conserved V-encoded cysteine to the conserved J-encoded phenylalanine. Sequences without an unambiguous match to a single V gene segment were excluded from the earlier analysis of 450 to 750 of the donors. An earlier analysis of around 600 of the donors classified V segments as functional when productive rearrangements were above 56.7% and as segregating when the standard deviation between donors was above 5%. A statistical classification framework was built to diagnose cytomegalovirus status from the catalog of TCR beta chain sequences. In a later analysis, TCR nucleotide sequences were compared against IMGT/GENE-DB human TR gene sequences so that V and J genes could be assigned. In a later analysis, CDR3 sequences and most-parsimonious VDJ recombination scenarios were assigned using the TCRdist pipeline. In a later analysis, each TCR beta chain was defined by its CDR3 amino acid sequence together with its V-gene family, and reads lacking a unique V-gene family were excluded. To address suspected cross-contamination and a sequencing artifact, a later analysis removed over 500 highly shared, low-generation-probability nucleotide sequences. A later analysis calculated a clonal expansion index for each public chain from normalized within-repertoire ranks of inferred template counts. In a later analysis, generation probabilities were computed using a VDJ recombination model fitted to out-of-frame rearrangements, and the results were checked against IGoR. In a later analysis, TCR-TCR, TCR-HLA and TCR-CMV co-occurrence was scored with hypergeometric tests, and a repertoire-size bias correction was applied to TCR pairs. A later analysis estimated false discovery rates by permuting HLA or CMV assignments 20 times. In a later analysis, co-occurring TCRs were grouped with DBSCAN, and TCRdist sequence similarity was added when clustering was performed within HLA-allele-positive subsets. Co-occurrence clustering excluded repertoires with fewer than 30,000 or more than 120,000 public chains, plus five with anomalous nucleotide sharing. In TCRdb, the immuneACCESS table is reduced to in-frame sequences with V and J assigned. These tables do not hold every clone; where another copy was compared, an unresolved V gene accounts for under half, and the others remain unexplained. V, J and clone size are those of that table, while D and trimming were read from the DNA. A total of about 160,000 clones appear in this sample, about four fifths of them only once. The top ten hold approximately 2.2% of the sample.

What the authors observed across the whole study: When HLA alleles, especially DR and DQ, strongly co-occurred, attributing TCR associations to individual alleles was difficult. Presence/absence analyses assumed roughly uniform sequencing depth across donors, an assumption that may not hold. The authors suggested that the approach could potentially be generalized to other disease states and immunological phenotypes. The study gave a list of around 170 TCR beta chains associated with cytomegalovirus. Three of the identified cytomegalovirus-associated TCR beta chains were confirmed in vitro to be specific for cytomegalovirus antigens. Compared with equally common non-associated chains, HLA-associated TCR beta chains in a later analysis were more clonally expanded and had lower generation probabilities. A later genetic analysis reported fewer N-insertions in productive TCRs among donors in an Asian-associated ancestry cluster than the roughly 620-donor mean. In a later analysis, the rate of TCR association differed among HLA loci, with DRB1 alleles having the most associated TCRs and HLA-C alleles having the fewest. The classifier was reported to diagnose cytomegalovirus status with high specificity and sensitivity in both the original and validation cohorts. In a later analysis, several top co-occurrence clusters were reported to appear linked to parvovirus B19, influenza, CMV and Epstein-Barr virus. A later analysis associated about 16,000 TCR beta sequences with specific HLA alleles at a false discovery rate of 0.05. Broadly in line with IMGT annotations, most TCR beta V segments showed up in productive rearrangements about 90% or about 30% of the time in an earlier analysis of a few hundred of the donors. Because HLA typing was missing for some donors at each locus, association tests included only the typed subset. An association between a missense DCLRE1C variant and V-gene and J-gene trimming of TCR beta chains was found in a later genetic analysis and replicated in an independent cohort. A further reported finding was that TCR beta sequences accurately predicted the HLA-A and HLA-B alleles for most subjects in the first cohort. Correlated functional status among segregating V segments might reflect linkage disequilibrium, but an unknown experimental factor could not be ruled out. In a later analysis, most CMV-associated TCR beta chains were found to appear HLA-restricted, with HLA associations seemingly driven largely by CMV exposure. The sequencing pipeline was judged likely to have produced a cluster of highly shared sequence variants as a technical artifact. CMV serostatus was the only immune exposure information available for the cohort. The earlier analysis of about 600 of the donors excluded approximately 17 rarely observed V segments, including chromosome 9 orphons, because counts were too low. This cohort had only TCR beta chains sequenced, and the lack of alpha or paired-chain data limited which features could be detected. Most TCR sequences were observed very rarely across donors, whereas some public TCRs were present in many individuals.

The receptor was isolated from a male donor in good health and CMV-seronegative. The sequencing sample was made of PBMCs.

CDR3 region: CASSIGGQFNQPQHF. Read as DNA, the sequence is TGTGCCAGTAGTATTGGTGGGCAGTTCAATCAGCCCCAGCATTTT. The V gene is TRBV19 and the J gene is TRBJ1-5, with the D gene not clear enough to name. Trimming costs V 3 bases and J 3 bases, and their ends lie 12 bases apart. The germline V gene encodes CDR1 LNHDA and CDR2 SQIVND (reference sequence). The CDR3, from cysteine to phenylalanine, totals 15 residues. Only the CDR3 portion is preserved as DNA: 45 bases, with reading frame beginning at the first base.